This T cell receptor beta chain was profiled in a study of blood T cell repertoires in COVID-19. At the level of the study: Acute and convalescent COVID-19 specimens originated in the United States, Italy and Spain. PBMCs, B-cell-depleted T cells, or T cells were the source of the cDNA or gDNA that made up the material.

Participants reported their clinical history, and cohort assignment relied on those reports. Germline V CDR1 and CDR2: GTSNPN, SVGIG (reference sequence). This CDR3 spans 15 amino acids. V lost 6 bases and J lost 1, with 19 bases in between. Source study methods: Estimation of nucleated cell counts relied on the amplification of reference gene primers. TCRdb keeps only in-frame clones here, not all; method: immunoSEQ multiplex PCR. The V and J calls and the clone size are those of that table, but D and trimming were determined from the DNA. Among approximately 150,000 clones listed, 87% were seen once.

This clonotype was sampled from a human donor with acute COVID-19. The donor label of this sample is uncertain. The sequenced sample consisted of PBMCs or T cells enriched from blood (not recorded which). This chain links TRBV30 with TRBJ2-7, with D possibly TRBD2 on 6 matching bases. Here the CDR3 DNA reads TGTGCCTGCTACGCAAGGAGGGGCCTATCCTACGAGCAGTACTTC. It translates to CACYARRGLSYEQYF.